The present T cell receptor (beta chain) was sequenced within a study of blood T cell repertoires in COVID-19. Study information: The United States, Italy and Spain were the sources of the acute and convalescent COVID-19 samples.

Germline V gives CDR1 MDHEN, CDR2 SYDVKM. The V segment lost 8 bases and the J segment 8 bases; nucleotides outside the gene matches: 9. This CDR3 has 13 amino acids. Repertoires were generated with immunoSEQ multiplex PCR, while TCRdb's copy carries only in-frame clones and drops some. The sample holds about 200,000 clones, approximately 81% seen once. The chain is built from TRBV28 and TRBJ2-4; 7 bases fit TRBD2. The receptor was isolated from a person aged 70 to 80 with COVID-19, enrolled during active disease. Sequences were obtained from peripheral blood. CDR3 bases: TGTGCCAGCCTCATCGGGGGGAGCTACATTCAGTACTTC. This codes for CASLIGGSYIQYF.